One sample yielded the 18 T cell receptor beta chains listed below, sequenced in a study of neoadjuvant anti-PD-1 for oral cavity cancer. As to time point: after neoadjuvant nivolumab, at surgical resection. Profiling relied on immunoSEQ multiplex PCR, and the TCRdb table lists in-frame clones only, not all of them. The data show roughly 9,600 clones, with roughly 62% seen just once and 3% to 4% held by the top ten. The sample was PBMCs, taken after nivolumab (anti-PD-1) treatment. All receptors derive from a person aged 35 to 85 with oral cavity squamous cell carcinoma.

This clone has more than one count but fewer than ten. The V and J genes are TRBV7-8 and TRBJ2-7; D possibly corresponds to TRBD1 (6 bases). Germline CDR1 SGHVS, CDR2 FQNEAQ. This CDR3 is 12 amino acids long. The V end lost 4 bases, the J end lost 6 bases, and 10 bases lay between the germline ends. CDR3 amino acids: CASSSGQREQYF. The DNA for the CDR3 is TGTGCCAGCAGCTCCGGACAGCGCGAGCAGTACTTC.

The V call is TRBV2, the J call TRBJ2-1; the D call may be TRBD1 or TRBD2 (7 bases each). The germline V gene encodes CDR1 SNHLY and CDR2 FYNNEI. This CDR3 is 14 amino acids long. The V and J ends lost 5 bases and 7 bases respectively, with 15 bases between them. CDR3 sequence (DNA): TGTGCCAGCAGTAGGGAGGGGGCGCGGAATGAGCAGTTCTTC. Its protein is CASSREGARNEQFF.

The J gene is TRBJ2-3, the V gene TRBV9; TRBD2 matches 10 bases. Germline CDR1 is SGDLS and CDR2 is YYNGEE. V shed 0 bases and J 1 base; nucleotides not matched to a gene: 8. The CDR3 loop spans 18 amino acids. The CDR3 DNA is TGTGCCAGCAGCGTAGCGGCAGCGGGGGGGCCAGGCACAGATACGCAGTATTTT. It specifies CASSVAAAGGPGTDTQYF.

This clone was seen a single time. The chain employs TRBV7-8 and TRBJ1-5, with 8 bases identical to TRBD1. V was pared by 2 bases and J by 7 bases, with 7 bases of the junction left unmatched. Germline values: CDR1 SGHVS, CDR2 FQNEAQ. The CDR3 has 15 residues. This CDR3 reads CASSLLDRVEQPQHF. The CDR3 DNA reads TGTGCCAGCAGCTTACTGGACAGGGTGGAACAGCCCCAGCATTTT.

The rearrangement uses TRBV27 and TRBJ1-2, with D perhaps matching TRBD1 (5 bases). The CDR3 covers 15 residues. CDR1 and CDR2 from the germline V gene are MNHEY and SMNVEV (reference sequence). Trimming shortened V by 2 bases and J by 7 bases, and 17 bases separated the two germline ends. CDR3 sequence (DNA): TGTGCCAGCAGTTTAATGCCGGGGGTCGGGAGTGGCTACACCTTC. This encodes CASSLMPGVGSGYTF.

The chain carries TRBV28 and TRBJ2-5, with 7 bases lining up with TRBD2. The CDR3 has 15 residues. The V gene's germline CDR1 is MDHEN and CDR2 SYDVKM. The J segment lost 0 bases and the V segment lost 1 base, leaving 2 bases of the junction unmatched. The CDR3 sequence is CASSLSGLDQETQYF. The CDR3 nucleotides read TGTGCCAGCAGTTTATCAGGACTAGACCAAGAGACCCAGTACTTC.

This clone was seen a single time. This chain joins TRBV6-5 and TRBJ1-6; perhaps TRBD1 as D (5 bases). Trimming cost V 4 bases and J 7 bases, with 11 bases left between them. The CDR3 is 14 amino acids. Germline CDR1 MNHEY, CDR2 SVGAGI. For the CDR3, the DNA is TGTGCCAGCAGTTCGGGGTCAGGGAATTCACCCCTCCACTTT. Its protein product is CASSSGSGNSPLHF.

This clone was detected a few times. This rearrangement joins TRBV2 to TRBJ2-5; the D gene is possibly TRBD1 (6 bases). This CDR3 comprises 13 residues. The germline gives CDR1 SNHLY, CDR2 FYNNEI. V was cut by 6 bases and J by 1 base, with 9 bases left in between. CDR3 residues: CASSPDSQETQYF. CDR3 nucleotide sequence: TGTGCCAGCAGCCCGGACAGCCAAGAGACCCAGTACTTC.

The V call is TRBV11-2, the J call TRBJ2-3; D uncertain. Germline V gene sequence: CDR1 SGHAT, CDR2 FQNNGV. The CDR3 is 15 residues long. V was pared by 0 bases and J by 3 bases, with 10 bases between. The chain's CDR3 is CASSLELAWTDTQYF. For the CDR3, the DNA is TGTGCCAGCAGCTTAGAGCTGGCGTGGACAGATACGCAGTATTTT. Together with reference TRBV11-2 and TRBJ2-3, the CDR3 gives the full variable domain: EAGVAQSPRYKIIEKRQSVAFWCNPISGHATLYWYQQILGQGPKLLIQFQNNGVVDDSQLPKDRFSAERLKGVDSTLKIQPAKLEDSAVYLCASSLELAWTDTQYFGPGTRLTVL.

This sequence joins TRBV6-1 and TRBJ2-1; a weak D match, TRBD2 (5 bases). This CDR3 spans 16 amino acids. V was pared by 1 base and J by 4 bases, with 14 bases between. CDR1 MNHNS and CDR2 SASEGT come from the germline V gene. The CDR3, as DNA: TGTGCCAGCAGTGAAGAGGGTACTAGTCTTTACAATGAGCAGTTCTTC. It specifies CASSEEGTSLYNEQFF.

The rearrangement uses TRBV29-1 and TRBJ2-5; the D gene is possibly TRBD2 (5 bases). V dropped 4 bases and J dropped 1 base, with 7 bases sitting between them. This CDR3 has 12 residues. CDR1 SQVTM and CDR2 ANQGSEA come from the germline V gene. This CDR3 reads CSVGAGQETQYF. CDR3 sequence (DNA): TGCAGCGTTGGGGCGGGCCAAGAGACCCAGTACTTC.

The V gene is TRBV7-3, the J gene TRBJ1-6; D possibly corresponds to TRBD1 (6 bases). Trimming cost V 2 bases and J 5 bases, with 13 bases left between them. The CDR3 has 16 amino acids. Per germline, CDR1 SGHTA and CDR2 FQGTGA. The DNA of the CDR3 is TGTGCCAGCAGCTTACAGGGGCCCACCCATAATTCACCCCTCCACTTT. Translation: CASSLQGPTHNSPLHF. The full variable domain, in which reference TRBV7-3 and TRBJ1-6 provide the parts outside the CDR3, is GAGVSQTPSNKVTEKGKYVELRCDPISGHTALYWYRQSLGQGPEFLIYFQGTGAADDSGLPNDRFFAVRPEGSVSTLKIQRTERGDSAVYLCASSLQGPTHNSPLHFGNGTRLTVT.

This sequence joins TRBV6-6 and TRBJ1-1; the D gene is possibly TRBD1 (5 bases). The germline CDR1 and CDR2 sequences are MNHNY and SVGAGI (reference sequence). The V and J ends lost 5 bases and 1 base respectively, with 11 bases between them. This CDR3 has 14 amino acids. As DNA, the CDR3 is TGTGCCAGCAGTGGGGGGGATACGAACACTGAAGCTTTCTTT. Amino acids: CASSGGDTNTEAFF.

The chain couples TRBV5-1 to TRBJ2-1, with 8 bases aligning to TRBD1. V shed 5 bases and J 5 bases; nucleotides not matched to a gene: 6. The CDR3 sequence is 14 residues long. Germline lookup yields CDR1 SGHRS and CDR2 YFSETQ. CDR3 residues: CASRPGTGNNEQFF. In nucleotides, the CDR3 is TGCGCCAGCAGGCCCGGGACAGGTAACAATGAGCAGTTCTTC. The full variable domain, its missing parts supplied by reference TRBV5-1 and TRBJ2-1, is KAGVTQTPRYLIKTRGQQVTLSCSPISGHRSVSWYQQTPGQGLQFLFEYFSETQRNKGNFPGRFSGRQFSNSRSEMNVSTLELGDSALYLCASRPGTGNNEQFFGPGTRLTVL.

This clone showed up just a few times. The chain uses TRBV5-4 and TRBJ2-5; 16 bases are a match to TRBD2. The V segment lost 1 base and the J segment 5 bases; nucleotides outside the gene matches: 2. This CDR3 contains 16 residues. Per germline, CDR1 SGHNT and CDR2 YYREEE (reference sequence). The CDR3 is CASSLWGLAGGETQYF. The CDR3 DNA is TGTGCCAGCAGCTTGTGGGGACTAGCGGGGGGGGAGACCCAGTACTTC.

This clone was seen only a few times. The rearrangement uses TRBV6-5 and TRBJ1-2, with D perhaps matching TRBD1 (6 bases). CDR1 and CDR2 from the germline V gene are MNHEY and SVGAGI. Between the trimmed V and J ends, which lost 0 bases and 7 bases, there was a span of 15 bases. The CDR3 consists of 15 residues. CDR3 DNA sequence: TGTGCCAGCAGTTACTCGCGATTTGGGACAAGTGGCTACACCTTC. It specifies CASSYSRFGTSGYTF.

V is TRBV19 and J is TRBJ1-5, with D maybe TRBD1 (6 bases). V dropped 7 bases and J dropped 0 bases, with 13 bases sitting between them. The germline CDR1 and CDR2 sequences are LNHDA and SQIVND (reference sequence). The CDR3 totals 15 residues. This chain's CDR3 is CASNSRDNSNQPQHF. The CDR3 DNA is TGTGCCAGTAATAGCCGGGACAATAGCAATCAGCCCCAGCATTTT.

This clone was counted only a few times. This sequence joins TRBV29-1 and TRBJ1-2; D remains unclear. Germline-derived CDR1 and CDR2 are SQVTM and ANQGSEA. The CDR3 consists of 14 residues. The V gene lost 4 bases and the J gene lost 6 bases, with 18 bases spanning the gap. The CDR3 DNA follows: TGCAGCGTTGCCGCCGACTTTGGAGGTAATGGCTACACCTTC. Translated: CSVAADFGGNGYTF.